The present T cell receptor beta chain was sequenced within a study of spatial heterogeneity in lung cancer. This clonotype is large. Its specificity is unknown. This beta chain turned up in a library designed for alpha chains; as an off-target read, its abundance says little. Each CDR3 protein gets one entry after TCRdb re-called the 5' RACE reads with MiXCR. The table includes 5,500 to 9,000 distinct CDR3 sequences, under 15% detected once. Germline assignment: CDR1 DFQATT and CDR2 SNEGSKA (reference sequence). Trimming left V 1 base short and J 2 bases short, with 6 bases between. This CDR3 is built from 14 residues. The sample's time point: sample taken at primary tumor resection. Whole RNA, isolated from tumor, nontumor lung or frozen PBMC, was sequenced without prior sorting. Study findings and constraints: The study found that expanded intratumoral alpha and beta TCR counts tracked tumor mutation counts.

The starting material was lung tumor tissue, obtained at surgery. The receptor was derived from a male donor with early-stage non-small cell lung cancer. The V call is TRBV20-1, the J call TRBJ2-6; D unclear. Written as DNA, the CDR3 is TGCAGTGCTAGAGGCTCAGCTGGGGCCAACGTCCTGACTTTC. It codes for CSARGSAGANVLTF.